Listed below are T cell receptor beta chains from one sample, sequenced in a study of blood T cells in healthy people across ages. TCRdb analysed the 5' RACE reads with MiXCR anew, one entry per CDR3 protein. The sample holds around 800,000 distinct CDR3 sequences, 55% to 65% seen once. Sequencing input: blood. The receptors stem from a young man in good health. The CDR3 runs from the conserved cysteine through the conserved F or W. The D gene is left open where the match is weak. Part of the rows lack a size; the others show once, few, many or a class for expanded clones.

j_call,clone_size,v_call,d_call,cdr3_aa,cdr3_nt
TRBJ2-3,few,TRBV6-2/TRBV6-3,NA,CASLRAGGTDTQYF,TGTGCCAGCCTACGGGCTGGGGGCACAGATACGCAGTATTTT
TRBJ2-5,once,TRBV6-5,NA,CASSYDLAETQYF,TGTGCCAGCAGTTACGACCTAGCGGAGACCCAGTACTTC
TRBJ2-2,NA,TRBV12-3/TRBV12-4,TRBD2,CASSFLASGVTGELFF,TGTGCCAGCAGTTTTTTGGCTAGCGGGGTCACCGGGGAGCTGTTTTTT
TRBJ1-6,NA,TRBV7-9,TRBD1,CASSSDREVRNSPLHF,TGTGCCAGCAGCTCCGACAGGGAGGTTCGGAATTCACCCCTCCACTTT
TRBJ2-1,NA,TRBV20-1,NA,CSARPRGTYNEQFF,TGCAGTGCAAGACCGCGAGGGACCTACAATGAGCAGTTCTTC
TRBJ2-5,once,TRBV28,TRBD2,CASSNAPGLAVRETQYF,TGTGCCAGCAGTAACGCACCGGGACTAGCGGTGAGAGAGACCCAGTACTTC
TRBJ1-2,NA,TRBV27,NA,CASSLLSGQLYGYTF,TGTGCCAGCAGTTTACTTTCCGGGCAGCTCTATGGCTACACCTTC
TRBJ2-7,NA,TRBV7-2,NA,CASSPRDISYEQYF,TGTGCCAGCAGCCCCCGGGACATCTCCTACGAGCAGTACTTC
TRBJ2-6,NA,TRBV18,NA,CASSPRVDSSGANVLTF,TGTGCCAGCTCACCACGGGTCGACTCCTCTGGGGCCAACGTCCTGACTTTC
TRBJ2-2,NA,TRBV27,TRBD2,CASSLRTSRATGELFF,TGTGCCAGCAGTCTCCGGACTAGCCGGGCCACCGGGGAGCTGTTTTTT
TRBJ1-5,NA,TRBV6-2/TRBV6-3,NA,CASTFRTDLSNQPQHF,TGTGCCAGCACCTTCAGGACAGACCTAAGCAATCAGCCCCAGCATTTT
TRBJ2-5,NA,TRBV3-1,NA,CASSQGDQGRETQYF,TGTGCCAGCAGCCAAGGGGATCAGGGTAGAGAGACCCAGTACTTC
TRBJ2-5,NA,TRBV7-9,TRBD2,CASSLISGGGETQYF,TGTGCCAGCAGCTTAATCAGTGGCGGGGGGGAGACCCAGTACTTC
TRBJ1-6,NA,TRBV6-5,NA,CASTGGNSPLHF,TGTGCCAGCACCGGGGGGAACTCACCCCTCCACTTT
TRBJ2-1,NA,TRBV5-1,NA,CASRNLGTGLYNEQFF,TGCGCCAGCAGGAATTTAGGAACAGGGTTATACAATGAGCAGTTCTTC
TRBJ1-5,NA,TRBV12-3/TRBV12-4,NA,CASRGLGPYQPQHF,TGTGCCAGCAGGGGCCTAGGCCCATATCAGCCCCAGCATTTT
TRBJ1-2,few,TRBV6-5,NA,CASRGGQDLNYGYTF,TGTGCCAGCAGGGGCGGGCAGGACCTTAACTATGGCTACACCTTC
TRBJ2-6,NA,TRBV12-3/TRBV12-4,NA,CVSSTNRANVLTF,TGTGTCAGCAGTACTAACAGGGCCAACGTCCTGACTTTC
TRBJ2-7,NA,TRBV28,TRBD1,CASHTGVAYEQYF,TGTGCCAGCCACACAGGGGTAGCCTACGAGCAGTACTTC
TRBJ1-5,NA,TRBV7-2,NA,CASSLRRDTNQPQHF,TGTGCCAGCAGCTTACGACGGGACACTAATCAGCCCCAGCATTTT
TRBJ2-4,NA,TRBV20-1,NA,CSANDRSPRGAKNIQYF,TGCAGTGCTAATGACAGGTCCCCGCGTGGGGCCAAAAACATTCAGTACTTC
TRBJ2-1,NA,TRBV15,NA,CATSRAGAANNEQFF,TGTGCCACCAGCAGAGCGGGGGCAGCTAACAATGAGCAGTTCTTC
TRBJ2-3,NA,TRBV12-3/TRBV12-4,NA,CASSLTGAGADTQYF,TGTGCCAGCAGTCTGACAGGGGCGGGGGCAGATACGCAGTATTTT
TRBJ2-6,NA,TRBV28,NA,CASSDLQGYHSGANVLTF,TGTGCCAGCAGTGACCTACAGGGCTACCACTCTGGGGCCAACGTCCTGACTTTC
TRBJ2-3,NA,TRBV5-1,NA,CASKPGHTLSTDTQYF,TGCGCCAGCAAACCGGGACATACACTTAGCACAGATACGCAGTATTTT
TRBJ2-7,NA,TRBV28,NA,CASSFTQGRDEQYF,TGTGCCAGCAGTTTCACACAGGGTAGGGACGAGCAGTACTTC
TRBJ2-5,NA,TRBV30,TRBD2,CVCGLANRETQYF,TGTGTCTGTGGACTAGCGAATAGGGAGACCCAGTACTTC
TRBJ2-1,NA,TRBV7-8,NA,CASSHRRVANNEQFF,TGTGCCAGCAGCCACCGGAGGGTCGCTAACAATGAGCAGTTCTTC
TRBJ2-5,few,TRBV7-9,TRBD2,CASSLGVGLGETQYF,TGTGCCAGCAGCTTAGGGGTAGGACTAGGAGAGACCCAGTACTTC
TRBJ2-3,NA,TRBV7-2,NA,CASSYPGFIGQYF,TGTGCCAGCAGCTACCCGGGCTTTATTGGGCAGTATTTT
TRBJ2-1,many,TRBV2,NA,CASSTGEVDEQFF,TGTGCCAGCAGTACAGGGGAGGTGGATGAGCAGTTCTTC
TRBJ2-1,few,TRBV6-5,TRBD2,CASSYAASGGNEQFF,TGTGCCAGCAGTTACGCGGCTAGCGGGGGAAATGAGCAGTTCTTC
TRBJ2-5,NA,TRBV20-1,NA,CSARDGQRLNNEQYF,TGCAGTGCTAGAGATGGGCAACGACTTAACAATGAGCAGTACTTC
TRBJ2-1,NA,TRBV6-6,NA,CASSLEGEHNEQFF,TGTGCCAGCAGTTTAGAGGGGGAACATAATGAGCAGTTCTTC
TRBJ1-1,NA,TRBV16,TRBD1,CASSPGQGGVTEAFF,TGTGCCAGCAGCCCCGGACAGGGAGGGGTCACTGAAGCTTTCTTT
TRBJ2-7,NA,TRBV12-3/TRBV12-4,NA,CAGSLGIEQYF,TGTGCCGGCAGTTTAGGGATCGAGCAGTACTTC
TRBJ2-1,NA,TRBV5-1,TRBD2,CASSNPGLASYNEQFF,TGCGCCAGCAGCAACCCCGGACTAGCGAGCTACAATGAGCAGTTCTTC
TRBJ2-7,NA,TRBV27,TRBD1,CASSFRGQVNYEQYF,TGTGCCAGCAGTTTCCGGGGACAGGTGAACTACGAGCAGTACTTC